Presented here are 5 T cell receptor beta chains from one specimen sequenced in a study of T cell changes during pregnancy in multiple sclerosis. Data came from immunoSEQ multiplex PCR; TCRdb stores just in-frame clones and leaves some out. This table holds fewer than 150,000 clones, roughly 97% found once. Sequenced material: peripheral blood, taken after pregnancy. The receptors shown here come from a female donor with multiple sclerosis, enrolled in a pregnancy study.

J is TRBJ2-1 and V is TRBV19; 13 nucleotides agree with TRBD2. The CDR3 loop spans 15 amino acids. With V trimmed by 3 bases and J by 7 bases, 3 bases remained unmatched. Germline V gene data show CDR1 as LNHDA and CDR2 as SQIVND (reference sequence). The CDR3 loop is CASSISTSGRNEQFF. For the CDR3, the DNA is TGTGCCAGTAGTATCTCGACTAGCGGGAGGAATGAGCAGTTCTTC.

In DNA form, the CDR3 reads TGTGCCAGCACTCACCGGGAGCACTACGAGCAGTACTTC. It codes for CASTHREHYEQYF. This rearrangement joins TRBV6-1 to TRBJ2-7, with TRBD2 as a possible D gene (6 bases). Trimming removed 7 bases from V and 3 bases from J, with 13 bases in between. In germline, CDR1 is MNHNS, CDR2 SASEGT. The CDR3 length is 13 residues.

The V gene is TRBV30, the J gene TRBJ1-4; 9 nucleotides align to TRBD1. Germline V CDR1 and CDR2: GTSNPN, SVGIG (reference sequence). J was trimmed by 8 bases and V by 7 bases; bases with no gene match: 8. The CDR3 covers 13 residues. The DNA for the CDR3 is TGTGCCTTGAACAGGGGGCGAGGGGAAAAACTGTTTTTT. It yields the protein CALNRGRGEKLFF.

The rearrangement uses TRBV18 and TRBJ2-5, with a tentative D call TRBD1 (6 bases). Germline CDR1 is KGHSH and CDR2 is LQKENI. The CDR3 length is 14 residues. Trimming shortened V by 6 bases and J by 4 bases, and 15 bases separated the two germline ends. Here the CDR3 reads CASSQTGLRETQYF. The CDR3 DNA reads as TGTGCCAGCTCTCAGACAGGTTTGCGAGAGACCCAGTACTTC.

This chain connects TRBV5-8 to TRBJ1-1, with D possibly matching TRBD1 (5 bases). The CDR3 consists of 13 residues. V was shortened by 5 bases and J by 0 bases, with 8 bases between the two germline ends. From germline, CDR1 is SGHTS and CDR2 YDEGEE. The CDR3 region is CASRPGLNTEAFF. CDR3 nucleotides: TGTGCCAGCAGGCCAGGGTTGAACACTGAAGCTTTCTTT.